A selection of T cell receptor beta chains follows, all from one sample in a study of a mutant IDH1 vaccine in newly diagnosed glioma. Profiled with immunoSEQ multiplex PCR; TCRdb holds only in-frame clones, not every one. This sample has 99,000 or so clones, with around 90% found just once. The material was PBMCs, obtained from a glioma patient treated with radiotherapy, temozolomide or both. All receptors come from a woman between 50 and 59 years old with glioma. The conserved cysteine and the conserved F or W are not part of the CDR3 here. Each record gives: clone size, J gene, V gene, CDR3 protein. Some rows mark clone size as missing; the rest say once, few, many or name a class of expanded clone.

>-|TRBJ2-1|TRBV27
ASTSGFYNEQF
>-|TRBJ1-2|TRBV29-1
SVEVGTGGYYGYT
>-|TRBJ1-5|TRBV6-5
ASSPDRGGQPQH
>-|TRBJ2-7|TRBV18
ASSPGGTYEQY
>-|TRBJ2-3|TRBV7-2
ASSLGDFTDTQY
>once|TRBJ2-5|TRBV13
ASSVQGIGRETQY
>-|TRBJ2-5|TRBV28
ASRFQGEETQY
>-|TRBJ2-3|TRBV7-9
ASSGPVKDTQY
>-|TRBJ2-5|TRBV4-1
ASSLRDRTGTSGRAEETQY
>-|TRBJ2-5|TRBV5-1
ASSLINLEETQY
>-|TRBJ2-5|TRBV11-2
ASTPGHQETQY
>-|TRBJ2-5|TRBV10-3
AISLGGLAGQETQY
>-|TRBJ1-1|TRBV29-1
SVMENMNTEAF
>-|TRBJ1-1|TRBV10-3
AIGRQNTEAF
>-|TRBJ1-2|TRBV7-9
ASSARDRFYGYT
>-|TRBJ2-3|TRBV4-1
ASSPPGGGTQY
>-|TRBJ2-5|TRBV7-7
ASSLGQQETQY
>once|TRBJ2-5|TRBV5-6
ASSLVSTPETQY
>-|TRBJ1-1|TRBV5-4
ASSLASQGNTEAF
>-|TRBJ2-7|TRBV28
ASSPPVAGGGEQY
>-|TRBJ2-1|TRBV29-1
SALISYNEQF
>-|TRBJ1-2|TRBV9
ASSPGTGDGYT
>-|TRBJ2-7|TRBV5-3
ARSLRTGGGYEQY
>-|TRBJ2-2|TRBV6-5
ASSYSVAGNTGELF
>-|TRBJ2-7|TRBV14
ASSQDRLYEQY
>few|TRBJ2-5|TRBV2
ASSVLDLGEQY
>-|TRBJ2-5|TRBV30
AWSIDMGGRETQY
>-|TRBJ2-1|TRBV4-2
ASSPPGLQTNEQF
>-|TRBJ2-7|TRBV27
ASSLSGRWYEQY
>-|TRBJ2-5|TRBV18
ASSLLGGDQETQY
>-|TRBJ2-3|TRBV11-2
ASSPGLGITDTQY
>-|TRBJ2-5|TRBV30
AWTGGDWETQY
>-|-|TRBV11-2
ASSPSTGGIAYEQY
>-|TRBJ2-2|TRBV5-4
ASSLGGTSRTGELF
>-|TRBJ2-3|TRBV4-1
ASSLRDRRTDTQY
>-|TRBJ2-5|TRBV5-4
ASSLQGYQETQY
>-|TRBJ1-3|TRBV19
ASSLGPSGVSGNTIY
>once|TRBJ2-3|TRBV9
ASSGSTSGNTRTQY
>-|TRBJ1-1|TRBV30
AWSYRGAGVNTEAF
>-|TRBJ2-2|TRBV11-3
ASSLNGELF
>-|TRBJ2-5|TRBV5-4
ASRVAGGEETQY
>-|TRBJ2-5|TRBV19
ASSSRRARQETQY
>-|TRBJ1-2|TRBV7-9
ASSATGNYGYT
>-|TRBJ1-4|TRBV28
ASSLPRPNEKLF
>-|TRBJ1-2|TRBV29-1
SVGGGNDGGYT
>-|-|TRBV6-1
ASSESQNSYEQY
>-|TRBJ2-1|TRBV7-9
ASSSLRSGNEQF
>-|TRBJ2-3|TRBV27
ASSSYRDRGTDTQY
>-|TRBJ2-3|TRBV28
ASSLGPNTDTQY
>-|TRBJ2-2|TRBV5-8
ASSLRPFPTGELF
>-|TRBJ1-5|TRBV27
ASSLSSYSNQPQH
>-|TRBJ2-7|TRBV28
ASQNPTSGRSDEQY